A single sample gave rise to the 6 T cell receptor beta chains below, sequenced in a study of control samples from healthy donors and cancer patients. TCRdb keeps only in-frame clones here, not all; method: immunoSEQ multiplex PCR. The top ten clones hold around 6.2% of a sample with 100,000 to 130,000 clones, roughly 79% of them seen once. Material: blood. All receptors come from a man aged 18 to 30 in good health.

The rearrangement uses TRBV29-1 and TRBJ1-2; no clear D gene. CDR1 and CDR2 (germline): SQVTM, ANQGSEA. The CDR3 is 13 residues long. The ends were cut back, 3 bases at V and 1 base at J, with 9 bases in the middle. The CDR3 coding sequence is TGCAGCGTTGACCAAAATAGTAACTATGGCTACACCTTC. Its translation is CSVDQNSNYGYTF.

V is TRBV28 and J is TRBJ2-7; no reliable D call. The CDR3 totals 13 residues. Germline loops: CDR1 MDHEN, CDR2 SYDVKM. Trimming cost V 4 bases and J 0 bases, with 7 bases left between them. DNA for the CDR3: TGTGCCAGCAGTTCTCTCCCCTCCTACGAGCAGTACTTC. Residues: CASSSLPSYEQYF.

This clone was picked up one time. This chain joins TRBV5-1 and TRBJ1-2, with TRBD1 matching 10 bases. The germline CDR1 and CDR2 sequences are SGHRS and YFSETQ. This CDR3 has 14 residues. The V segment lost 4 bases and the J segment 6 bases; nucleotides outside the gene matches: 6. The chain's CDR3 is CASSQPGTGDGYTF. The CDR3 coding sequence is TGCGCCAGCAGCCAGCCCGGGACAGGGGATGGCTACACCTTC.

The J gene is TRBJ2-2, the V gene TRBV2; 9 bases match TRBD2. This CDR3 region has 14 residues. The J segment lost 0 bases and the V segment lost 7 bases, leaving 0 bases of the junction unmatched. From germline, CDR1 is SNHLY and CDR2 FYNNEI. CDR3 in DNA: TGTGCCAGCAAGCGGGGGGCGAACACCGGGGAGCTGTTTTTT. Translating it yields CASKRGANTGELFF.

This sequence joins TRBV4-3 and TRBJ1-6, with D possibly TRBD1 on 5 matching bases. The V and J ends lost 1 base and 13 bases respectively, with 23 bases between them. This CDR3 is 17 amino acids long. Germline V CDR1 and CDR2: LGHNA, YSLEER. Here the CDR3 reads CASSQVGPQGPFAPLHF. Written as DNA, the CDR3 is TGCGCCAGCAGCCAAGTGGGGCCCCAGGGTCCCTTCGCCCCCCTCCACTTT.

This rearrangement joins TRBV27 to TRBJ1-1, with 8 bases that match TRBD1. Germline-derived CDR1 and CDR2 are MNHEY and SMNVEV (reference sequence). Trimming cost V 2 bases and J 4 bases; bases outside gene matches: 0. The CDR3 spans 13 residues. CDR3 coding DNA: TGTGCCAGCAGTTTAGACAGGGGCACTGAAGCTTTCTTT. Protein sequence: CASSLDRGTEAFF.